The following is a T cell receptor (beta chain) sequence with its context. The CDR3 runs 17 residues. The V and J ends lost 4 bases and 3 bases, in that order; junction bases with no gene match: 10. From germline, CDR1 is SGDLS and CDR2 YYNGEE. The source of the sample is a study of blood T cell repertoires in COVID-19. Study context: The origin of the acute and convalescent COVID-19 samples was the United States, Italy and Spain.

As processed by the authors: Amplification of reference gene primers provided the estimated nucleated cell counts. Method: immunoSEQ multiplex PCR; TCRdb's copy keeps in-frame clones and lacks some. D and trimming come from the DNA, and the V and J calls and clone size come from that table. The sample yields roughly 110,000 clones, about 90% seen once. The gene calls are TRBV9 and TRBJ2-1; 10 bases are a match to TRBD1. Sequencing was carried out using peripheral blood. This clonotype was sampled from a woman aged 25 to 45 with acute or convalescent COVID-19. The CDR3, as DNA: TGTGCCAGCAGCCCCCCGCCCGGGACAGGGGACTACAATGAGCAGTTCTTC. Protein product: CASSPPPGTGDYNEQFF.